This record concerns one T cell receptor (beta chain) sequence. The antigen is unknown. The donors were part of the validation cohort, which consisted of under 150 subjects and was separate from the first cohort of 670 or so subjects. This specimen comes from a study of cytomegalovirus exposure and HLA in healthy donors. The study's findings and limits: Some TCR beta chains (more than 150 of them) were listed as cytomegalovirus-associated. The classifier reportedly diagnosed cytomegalovirus status with high sensitivity and specificity. Many donors shared some public TCRs, even though most TCR sequences were rare.

Sequencing was performed with immunoSEQ multiplex PCR; in TCRdb, only in-frame clones are kept and a portion is missing. The repertoire has hundreds of thousands of clones, around 85% of them found once; the top ten carry less than 1.5%. Germline V CDR1 and CDR2: SGDLS, YYNGEE. J gave up 1 base and V 1 base, and 3 bases lay outside the gene matches. The CDR3 sequence is 16 residues long. The material sequenced was PBMCs. The receptor's source is a woman in her 30s in good health and CMV-seropositive. This sequence joins TRBV9 and TRBJ2-3; 10 bases line up with TRBD2. Here the CDR3 reads CASSVLGTSGTDTQYF. The CDR3 DNA is TGTGCCAGCAGCGTATTAGGGACTAGCGGCACAGATACGCAGTATTTT. Supplemented by reference TRBV9 and TRBJ2-3, the full variable domain reads DSGVTQTPKHLITATGQRVTLRCSPRSGDLSVYWYQQSLDQGLQFLIQYYNGEERAKGNILERFSAQQFPDLHSELNLSSLELGDSALYFCASSVLGTSGTDTQYFGPGTRLTVL.